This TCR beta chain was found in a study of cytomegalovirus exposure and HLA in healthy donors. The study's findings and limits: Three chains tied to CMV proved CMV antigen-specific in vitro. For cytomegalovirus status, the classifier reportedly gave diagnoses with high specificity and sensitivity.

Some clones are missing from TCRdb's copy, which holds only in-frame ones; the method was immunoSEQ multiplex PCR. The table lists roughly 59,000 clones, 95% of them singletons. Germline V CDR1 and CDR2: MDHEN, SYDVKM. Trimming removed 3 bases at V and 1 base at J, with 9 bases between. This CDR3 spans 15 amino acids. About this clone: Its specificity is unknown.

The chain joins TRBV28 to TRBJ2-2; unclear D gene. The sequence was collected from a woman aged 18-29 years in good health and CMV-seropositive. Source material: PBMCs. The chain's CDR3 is CASSFPPGNTGELFF. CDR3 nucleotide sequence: TGTGCCAGCAGTTTTCCGCCAGGGAACACCGGGGAGCTGTTTTTT.